One T cell receptor beta chain is described in this entry. The antigen is unknown. These data come from a study of T cells in localized non-small cell lung cancer. Study outcomes and limitations: Because researchers sequenced only one region of the tumor, heterogeneity is still possible.

This CDR3 comprises 14 residues. Per germline, CDR1 SGHRS and CDR2 YFSETQ. Trimming at V came to 4 bases and at J to 5 bases, leaving 5 bases not matched to a gene. Data came from immunoSEQ multiplex PCR; TCRdb stores just in-frame clones and leaves some out. The table has tens of thousands of clones, 81% seen once. Sequencing used PBMCs, obtained before any cancer treatment. This chain connects TRBV5-1 to TRBJ2-7; 11 nucleotides agree with TRBD1. The sequence came from a man between 40 and 75 years old with stage II lung adenocarcinoma. DNA for the CDR3: TGCGCCAGCAGCGGGGGACAGGGGGTGGACGAGCAGTACTTC. Residues: CASSGGQGVDEQYF. The full variable domain, rest sourced from reference TRBV5-1 and TRBJ2-7, is KAGVTQTPRYLIKTRGQQVTLSCSPISGHRSVSWYQQTPGQGLQFLFEYFSETQRNKGNFPGRFSGRQFSNSRSEMNVSTLELGDSALYLCASSGGQGVDEQYFGPGTRLTVT.